A single sample is the source of the 10 T cell receptor beta chains below, sequenced in a study of CD8 T cells in Susac syndrome. Random hexamers were used to reverse transcribe an amount of roughly 0.45 to 1 ug RNA. TCRdb reprocessed the immunoSEQ multiplex PCR reads with MiXCR, giving one entry per CDR3 protein. The table includes about 240,000 distinct CDR3 sequences, 90% to 96% detected once. Material: CD4+ T cells from PBMCs. The receptors here all came from a human donor with Susac syndrome.

This sequence joins TRBV27 and TRBJ1-1; no clear D. CDR3 length equals 15 residues. V lost 6 bases, J lost 5 bases, and 19 bases lay in between. CDR1 MNHEY and CDR2 SMNVEV come from the germline V gene (reference sequence). CDR3 loop: CASSPVEFPKTEAFF. Here the CDR3 DNA reads TGTGCCAGCAGCCCAGTAGAGTTCCCGAAGACTGAAGCTTTCTTT.

The V call is TRBV20-1, the J call TRBJ2-4; the match to TRBD2 covers 8 bases. CDR1 is DFQATT, CDR2 SNEGSKA, per germline (reference sequence). Trimming removed 1 base from V and 5 bases from J; junction bases left unmatched: 1. CDR3 size: 13 residues. In DNA, the CDR3 is TGCAGTGCTAGAGTACTAGCGGAAAACATTCAGTACTTC. It encodes CSARVLAENIQYF.

J is TRBJ2-3 and V is TRBV28, with TRBD2 identical over 14 bases. Germline CDR1 and CDR2: MDHEN and SYDVKM. J gave up 6 bases and V 4 bases, and 9 bases lay outside the gene matches. The CDR3 sequence is 17 residues long. The CDR3: CASSSPGTSGSKDTQYF. The CDR3 nucleotides are TGTGCCAGCAGTTCACCCGGGACTAGCGGGAGCAAGGATACGCAGTATTTT.

The chain carries TRBV7-2 and TRBJ2-3, with 7 bases that match TRBD2. Germline lookup yields CDR1 SGHTA and CDR2 FQGNSA. CDR3 length: 15 amino acids. Unmatched junction bases numbered 5, after V lost 5 bases and J lost 0 bases. The CDR3 here is CASSGRDLSTDTQYF. The DNA for the CDR3 is TGTGCCAGCAGCGGGAGGGACCTGAGCACAGATACGCAGTATTTT. The full variable domain, in which reference TRBV7-2 and TRBJ2-3 provide the parts outside the CDR3, is GAGVSQSPSNKVTEKGKDVELRCDPISGHTALYWYRQSLGQGLEFLIYFQGNSAPDKSGLPSDRFSAERTGGSVSTLTIQRTQQEDSAVYLCASSGRDLSTDTQYFGPGTRLTVL.

This chain joins TRBV12-3 or TRBV12-4 and TRBJ1-5, with D unclear. The V end lost 5 bases, the J end lost 11 bases, and 16 bases lay between the germline ends. The CDR3 is 13 residues long. The CDR3 here is CASSQVEGGTQHF. Written as DNA, the CDR3 is TGTGCCAGCAGTCAGGTGGAGGGTGGGACCCAGCATTTT.

The V and J genes are TRBV12-3 or TRBV12-4 and TRBJ2-7; D not certain. This CDR3 has 12 amino acids. V was pared by 6 bases and J by 1 base, with 7 bases between. The CDR3 sequence: CASSHLSYEQYF. The CDR3 nucleotides read TGTGCCAGCAGCCACCTTTCCTACGAGCAGTACTTC.

This chain links TRBV2 with TRBJ2-7; 12 bases fit TRBD2. This CDR3 has 13 amino acids. V lost 11 bases, J lost 3 bases, and 5 bases stayed unmatched. Germline CDR1 and CDR2: SNHLY and FYNNEI. CDR3 protein: CAGTSGRHYEQYF. DNA for the CDR3: TGTGCCGGTACTAGCGGGAGGCACTACGAGCAGTACTTC. Together with reference TRBV2 and TRBJ2-7, the CDR3 gives the full variable domain: EPEVTQTPSHQVTQMGQEVILRCVPISNHLYFYWYRQILGQKVEFLVSFYNNEISEKSEIFDDQFSVERPDGSNFTLKIRSTKLEDSAMYFCAGTSGRHYEQYFGPGTRLTVT.

This clonotype is a singleton in its sample. This chain uses TRBV29-1 with TRBJ2-3; tentatively, D is TRBD2 (5 bases). The V and J ends lost 3 bases and 1 base respectively, with 11 bases between them. CDR1 SQVTM and CDR2 ANQGSEA come from the germline V gene. The CDR3 sequence is 14 residues long. Here the CDR3 reads CSVDRGSGTDTQYF. In DNA form, the CDR3 reads TGCAGCGTTGATAGAGGGTCCGGCACAGATACGCAGTATTTT.

The V gene is TRBV21-1, the J gene TRBJ2-5; TRBD2 is taken as the D call from the table, unchecked against the DNA. TRBV21-1 corresponds to a pseudogene. The CDR3 totals 16 residues. CDR3 sequence reads: CASSKMSRREEETQYF. CDR3 in DNA: TGTGCCAGCAGCAAAATGTCTAGGAGGGAGGAGGAGACCCAGTACTTC.

The chain recombines TRBV7-2 with TRBJ2-6; 14 positions agree with TRBD2. The V gene's germline CDR1 is SGHTA and CDR2 FQGNSA. The trim removed 4 bases at V and 12 bases at J, leaving 8 bases unmatched. CDR3 length equals 16 residues. For the CDR3, the DNA is TGTGCCAGCAGCTCTTCCGGGACTAGCGGGAGTCCCGTCCTGACTTTC. As protein: CASSSSGTSGSPVLTF.